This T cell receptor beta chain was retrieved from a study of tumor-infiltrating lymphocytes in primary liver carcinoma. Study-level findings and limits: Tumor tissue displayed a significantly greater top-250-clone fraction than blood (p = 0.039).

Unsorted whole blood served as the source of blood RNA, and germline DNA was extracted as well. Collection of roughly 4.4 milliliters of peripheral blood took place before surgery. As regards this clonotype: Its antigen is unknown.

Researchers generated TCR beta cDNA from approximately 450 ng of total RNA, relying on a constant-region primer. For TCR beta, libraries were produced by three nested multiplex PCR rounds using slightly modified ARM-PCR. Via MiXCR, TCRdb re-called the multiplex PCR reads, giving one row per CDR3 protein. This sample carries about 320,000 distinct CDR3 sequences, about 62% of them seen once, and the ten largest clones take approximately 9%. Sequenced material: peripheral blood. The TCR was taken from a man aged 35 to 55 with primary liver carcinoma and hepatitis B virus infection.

The CDR3 here is CAGGISGRAYEQYF. CDR3 DNA: TGTGCCGGTGGCATTAGCGGGAGGGCCTACGAGCAGTACTTC. V gene TRBV4-2 combines with J gene TRBJ2-7, with 11 bases that match TRBD2. J was trimmed by 2 bases and V by 11 bases; bases with no gene match: 8. This CDR3 region has 14 residues. Germline values: CDR1 LGHNA, CDR2 YNFKEQ.